One sample yielded the 12 T cell receptor beta chains listed below, sequenced in a study of T cell repertoires in cytomegalovirus infection. Via MiXCR, TCRdb re-called the reads, giving one row per CDR3 protein. Of fewer than 200,000 distinct CDR3 sequences in the sample, 8.5% to 10% were seen once. Sequencing was carried out using PBMCs. The receptors derive from a human donor in good health (CMV status not recorded). Some clones in this sample may be carry-over from other donors' samples.

Ten or more counts support this clonotype. This chain uses TRBV7-2 with TRBJ1-6; 8 bases agree with TRBD1. Germline lookup yields CDR1 SGHTA and CDR2 FQGNSA. J lost 4 bases, V lost 2 bases, and 1 base had no gene match. This CDR3 is built from 15 residues. DNA for the CDR3: TGTGCCAGCAGCTTAAGACAGGGGTATAATTCACCCCTCCACTTT. Its protein is CASSLRQGYNSPLHF.

This clonotype was picked up many times. The chain links TRBV7-8 to TRBJ2-5; possible D gene TRBD1, 5 bases. V lost 4 bases to trimming and J lost 2 bases, with 8 bases between them. The CDR3 has 13 amino acids. Germline V CDR1 and CDR2: SGHVS, FQNEAQ. The CDR3 DNA sequence: TGTGCCAGCAGCTCCGACAGACAAGAGACCCAGTACTTC. Its protein is CASSSDRQETQYF.

The chain is built from TRBV12-3 or TRBV12-4 and TRBJ2-1; D might be TRBD1 or TRBD2, each matching 5 bases. V dropped 6 bases and J dropped 7 bases, with 16 bases sitting between them. The CDR3 has 14 residues. The chain's CDR3 is CASRLGRPTNEQFF. The CDR3 bases are TGTGCCAGCAGGTTGGGACGACCTACAAATGAGCAGTTCTTC.

Ten or more counts support this clonotype. CDR3 amino acids: CASSPDFTEAFF. The CDR3 DNA reads TGTGCCAGCAGCCCTGATTTCACTGAAGCTTTCTTT. The V gene is TRBV6-2 or TRBV6-3, the J gene TRBJ1-1, with D unclear. This CDR3 has 12 amino acids. Germline values: CDR1 MNHEY, CDR2 SVGEGT. V lost 6 bases, J lost 4 bases, and 9 bases lay in between.

This chain uses TRBV6-8 with TRBJ1-1, with D unclear. This CDR3 is built from 11 residues. CDR1 is MNHGY, CDR2 SAAAGT, per germline. V lost 2 bases and J lost 8, with 6 bases in between. The CDR3: CASSYRREAFF. CDR3 nucleotides: TGTGCCAGCAGTTACCGGAGGGAAGCTTTCTTT.

This clonotype has just a few counts. The gene calls are TRBV19 and TRBJ2-2; no clear D gene. Germline V gene data show CDR1 as LNHDA and CDR2 as SQIVND (reference sequence). There are 14 residues in the CDR3. The V end was cut by 4 bases, the J end by 5 bases, with 11 bases between. The DNA of the CDR3 is TGTGCCAGTAGTACCCCCAGACAAACCGGGGAGCTGTTTTTT. Protein sequence: CASSTPRQTGELFF. The variable domain in full, completed from reference TRBV19 and TRBJ2-2, reads DGGITQSPKYLFRKEGQNVTLSCEQNLNHDAMYWYRQDPGQGLRLIYYSQIVNDFQKGDIAEGYSVSREKKESFPLTVTSAQKNPTAFYLCASSTPRQTGELFFGEGSRLTVL.

Many counts were recorded for this clonotype. The gene calls are TRBV7-2 and TRBJ2-5; 10 nucleotides line up with TRBD1. J lost 5 bases, V lost 5 bases, and 5 bases had no gene match. Germline CDR1 SGHTA, CDR2 FQGNSA. This CDR3 spans 14 amino acids. DNA of the CDR3: TGTGCCAGCAGCAAGGACAGGGGGGTGGAGACCCAGTACTTC. Translation gives CASSKDRGVETQYF.

This clonotype was counted many times. DNA of the CDR3: TGCGCCAGCATAGGCGCGGCCCAGTACAATGAGCAGTTCTTC. Translated, it gives CASIGAAQYNEQFF. V is TRBV5-1 and J is TRBJ2-1; D gene unclear. The CDR3 is 14 residues long. CDR1 and CDR2 (germline): SGHRS, YFSETQ. Trimming pared 6 bases from V and 4 bases from J, leaving 14 bases between. Filled out from reference TRBV5-1 and TRBJ2-1, the complete variable domain reads KAGVTQTPRYLIKTRGQQVTLSCSPISGHRSVSWYQQTPGQGLQFLFEYFSETQRNKGNFPGRFSGRQFSNSRSEMNVSTLELGDSALYLCASIGAAQYNEQFFGPGTRLTVL.

This clonotype was recorded many times. CDR3 amino acids: CASSLFRNMNTEAFF. Here the CDR3 DNA reads TGTGCCAGCAGCTTATTCAGGAACATGAACACTGAAGCTTTCTTT. The chain couples TRBV7-2 to TRBJ1-1, with unresolved D. Germline V lookup: CDR1 SGHTA, CDR2 FQGNSA. CDR3 size: 15 residues. V was pared by 2 bases and J by 0 bases, with 10 bases between. Full variable domain (rest looked up from reference TRBV7-2 and TRBJ1-1): GAGVSQSPSNKVTEKGKDVELRCDPISGHTALYWYRQSLGQGLEFLIYFQGNSAPDKSGLPSDRFSAERTGGSVSTLTIQRTQQEDSAVYLCASSLFRNMNTEAFFGQGTRLTVV.

This clonotype was recorded at least ten times. V usage is TRBV4-2 and J usage is TRBJ1-1; D remains ambiguous. The CDR3 is 16 amino acids. Germline CDR1 and CDR2: LGHNA and YNFKEQ. Trimming removed 2 bases at V and 2 bases at J, with 15 bases between. CDR3 DNA sequence: TGTGCCAGCAGCCAACGGGCAGATCAGGCAAACACTGAAGCTTTCTTT. This sequence encodes CASSQRADQANTEAFF.

This clonotype was detected ten times or more. V usage is TRBV28 and J usage is TRBJ1-4; weak D call: TRBD1 (6 bases). V was shortened by 6 bases and J by 5 bases, with 13 bases between the two germline ends. From germline, CDR1 is MDHEN and CDR2 SYDVKM. The CDR3 covers 14 residues. CDR3: CASRGGGSNEKLFF. The CDR3 bases are TGTGCCAGCAGGGGAGGGGGATCGAATGAAAAACTGTTTTTT. The full variable domain, completed using reference TRBV28 and TRBJ1-4, is DVKVTQSSRYLVKRTGEKVFLECVQDMDHENMFWYRQDPGLGLRLIYFSYDVKMKEKGDIPEGYSVSREKKERFSLILESASTNQTSMYLCASRGGGSNEKLFFGSGTQLSVL.

This clonotype was recorded a few times. The chain links TRBV14 to TRBJ1-2; D gene uncertain. Germline CDR1 SGHDN, CDR2 FVKESK. There are 14 residues in the CDR3. The V end was cut by 0 bases, the J end by 4 bases, with 9 bases between. CDR3 in DNA: TGTGCCAGCAGCCAAGACCAGTGGCCCTATGGCTACACCTTC. The encoded protein is CASSQDQWPYGYTF.